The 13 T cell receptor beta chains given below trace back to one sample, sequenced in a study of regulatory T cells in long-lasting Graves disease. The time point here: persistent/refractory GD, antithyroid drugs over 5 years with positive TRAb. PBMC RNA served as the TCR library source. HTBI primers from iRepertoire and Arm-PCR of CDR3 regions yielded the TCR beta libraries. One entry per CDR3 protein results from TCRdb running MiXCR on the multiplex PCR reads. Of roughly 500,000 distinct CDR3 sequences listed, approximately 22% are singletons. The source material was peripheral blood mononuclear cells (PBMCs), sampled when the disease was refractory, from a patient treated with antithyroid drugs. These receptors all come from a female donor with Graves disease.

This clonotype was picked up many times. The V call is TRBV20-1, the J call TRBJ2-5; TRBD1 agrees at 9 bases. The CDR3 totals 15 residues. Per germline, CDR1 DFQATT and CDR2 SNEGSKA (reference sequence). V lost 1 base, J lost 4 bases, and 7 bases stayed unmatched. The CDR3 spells CSARGDRDGIETQYF. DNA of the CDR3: TGCAGTGCTAGAGGGGACAGGGACGGGATAGAGACCCAGTACTTC.

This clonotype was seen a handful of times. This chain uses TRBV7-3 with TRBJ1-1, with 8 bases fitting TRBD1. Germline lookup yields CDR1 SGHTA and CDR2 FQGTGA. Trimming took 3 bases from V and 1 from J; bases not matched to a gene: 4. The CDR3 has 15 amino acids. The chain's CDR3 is CASSFTGGANTEAFF. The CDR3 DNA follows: TGTGCCAGCAGCTTCACAGGGGGAGCGAACACTGAAGCTTTCTTT.

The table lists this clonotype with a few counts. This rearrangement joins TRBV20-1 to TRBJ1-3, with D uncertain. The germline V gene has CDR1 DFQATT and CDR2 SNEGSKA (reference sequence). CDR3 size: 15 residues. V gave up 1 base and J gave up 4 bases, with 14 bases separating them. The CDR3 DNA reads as TGCAGTGCTAGAGGTGGAGGAGCCCCCGGAAACACCATATATTTT. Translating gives CSARGGGAPGNTIYF.

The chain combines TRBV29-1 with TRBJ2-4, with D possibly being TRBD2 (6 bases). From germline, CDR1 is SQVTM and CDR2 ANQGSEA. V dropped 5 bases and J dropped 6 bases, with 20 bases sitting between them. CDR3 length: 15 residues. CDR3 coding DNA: TGCAGCGTTACCCCATCGAGGGCCGGGGGAAACATTCAGTACTTC. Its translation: CSVTPSRAGGNIQYF.

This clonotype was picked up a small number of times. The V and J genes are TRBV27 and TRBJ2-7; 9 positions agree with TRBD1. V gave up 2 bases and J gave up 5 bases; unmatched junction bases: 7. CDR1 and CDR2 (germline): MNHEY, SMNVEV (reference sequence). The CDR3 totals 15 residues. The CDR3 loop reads CASSLENRGLDEQYF. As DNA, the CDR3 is TGTGCCAGCAGTTTAGAGAACAGGGGGCTAGACGAGCAGTACTTC.

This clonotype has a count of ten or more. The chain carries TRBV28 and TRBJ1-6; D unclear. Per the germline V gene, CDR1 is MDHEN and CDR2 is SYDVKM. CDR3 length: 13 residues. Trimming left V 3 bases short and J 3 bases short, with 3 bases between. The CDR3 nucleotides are TGTGCCAGCAGTTTGGACTATAATTCACCCCTCCACTTT. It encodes CASSLDYNSPLHF.

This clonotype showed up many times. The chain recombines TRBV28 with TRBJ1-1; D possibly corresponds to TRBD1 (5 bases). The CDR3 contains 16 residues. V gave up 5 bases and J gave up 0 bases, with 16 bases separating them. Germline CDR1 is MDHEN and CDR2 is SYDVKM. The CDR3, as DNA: TGTGCCAGCAGTCCACCCCGGGGGAGCATGAACACTGAAGCTTTCTTT. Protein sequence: CASSPPRGSMNTEAFF.

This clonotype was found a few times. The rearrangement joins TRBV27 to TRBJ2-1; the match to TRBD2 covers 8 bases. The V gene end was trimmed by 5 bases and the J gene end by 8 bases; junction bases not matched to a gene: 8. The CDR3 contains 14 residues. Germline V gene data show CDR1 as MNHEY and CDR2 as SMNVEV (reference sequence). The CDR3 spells CASSPPGREDEQFF. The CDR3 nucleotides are TGTGCCAGCAGTCCCCCCGGGCGGGAGGATGAGCAGTTCTTC.

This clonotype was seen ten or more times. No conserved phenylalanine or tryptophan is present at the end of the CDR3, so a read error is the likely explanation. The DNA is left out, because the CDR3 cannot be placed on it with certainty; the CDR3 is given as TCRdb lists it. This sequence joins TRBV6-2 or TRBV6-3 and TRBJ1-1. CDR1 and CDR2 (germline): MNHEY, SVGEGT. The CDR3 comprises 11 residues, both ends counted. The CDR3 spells CASSPAGRGPP.

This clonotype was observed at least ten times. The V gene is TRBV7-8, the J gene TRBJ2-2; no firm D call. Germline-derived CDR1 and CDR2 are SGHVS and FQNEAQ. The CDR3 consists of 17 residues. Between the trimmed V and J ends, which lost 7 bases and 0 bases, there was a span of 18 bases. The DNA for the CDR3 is TGTGCCAGCACCTCCTCGGATGTGGGCACGAACACCGGGGAGCTGTTTTTT. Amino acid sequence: CASTSSDVGTNTGELFF.

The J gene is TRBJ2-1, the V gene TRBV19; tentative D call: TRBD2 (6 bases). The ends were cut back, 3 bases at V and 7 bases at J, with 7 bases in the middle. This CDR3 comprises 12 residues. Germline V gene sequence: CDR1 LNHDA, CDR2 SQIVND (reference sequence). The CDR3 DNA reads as TGTGCCAGTAGTATTGGAGGGAATGAGCAGTTCTTC. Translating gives CASSIGGNEQFF.

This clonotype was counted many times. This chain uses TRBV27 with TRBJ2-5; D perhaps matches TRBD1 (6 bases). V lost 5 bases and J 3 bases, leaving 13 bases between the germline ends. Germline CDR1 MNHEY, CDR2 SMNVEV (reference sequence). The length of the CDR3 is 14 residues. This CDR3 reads CASSKPGQKETQYF. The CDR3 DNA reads TGTGCCAGCAGTAAGCCCGGACAGAAAGAGACCCAGTACTTC.

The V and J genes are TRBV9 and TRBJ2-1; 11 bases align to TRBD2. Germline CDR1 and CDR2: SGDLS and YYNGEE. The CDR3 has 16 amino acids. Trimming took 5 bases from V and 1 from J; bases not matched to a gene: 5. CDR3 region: CASSGIAGGSYNEQFF. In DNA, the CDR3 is TGTGCCAGCAGTGGAATAGCGGGAGGGTCCTACAATGAGCAGTTCTTC.